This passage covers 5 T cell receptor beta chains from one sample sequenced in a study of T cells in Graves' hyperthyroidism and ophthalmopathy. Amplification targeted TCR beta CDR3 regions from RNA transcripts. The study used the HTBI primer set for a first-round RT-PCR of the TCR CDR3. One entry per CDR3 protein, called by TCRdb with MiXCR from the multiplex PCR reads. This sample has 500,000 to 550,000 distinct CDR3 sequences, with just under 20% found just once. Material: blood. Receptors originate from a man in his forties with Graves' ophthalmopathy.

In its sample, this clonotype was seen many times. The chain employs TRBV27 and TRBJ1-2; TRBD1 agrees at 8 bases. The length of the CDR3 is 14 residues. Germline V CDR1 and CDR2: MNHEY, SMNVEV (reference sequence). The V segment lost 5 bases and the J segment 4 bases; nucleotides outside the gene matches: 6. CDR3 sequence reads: CASSPGQALYGYTF. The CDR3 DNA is TGTGCCAGCAGTCCGGGACAGGCCCTCTATGGCTACACCTTC.

The CDR3 region has the DNA TGTGCCAGCAGCTTCCCCCTGAACACCGGGGAGCTGTTTTTT. Its translation: CASSFPLNTGELFF. The rearrangement uses TRBV7-9 and TRBJ2-2; D is undetermined. Between the trimmed V and J ends, which lost 3 bases and 1 base, there was a span of 6 bases. Germline CDR1 and CDR2: SEHNR and FQNEAQ (reference sequence). The CDR3 contains 14 residues.

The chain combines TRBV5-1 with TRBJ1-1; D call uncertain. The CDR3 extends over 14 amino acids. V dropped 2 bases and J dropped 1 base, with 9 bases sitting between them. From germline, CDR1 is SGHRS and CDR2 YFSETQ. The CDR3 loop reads CASSLISENTEAFF. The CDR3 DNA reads TGCGCCAGCAGCTTAATCAGCGAGAACACTGAAGCTTTCTTT.

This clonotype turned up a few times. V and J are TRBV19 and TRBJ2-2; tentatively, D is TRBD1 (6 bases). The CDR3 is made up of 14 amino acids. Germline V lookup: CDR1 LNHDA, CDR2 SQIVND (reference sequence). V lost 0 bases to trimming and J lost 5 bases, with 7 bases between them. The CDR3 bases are TGTGCCAGTAGTATAGATCAGGGGACCGGGGAGCTGTTTTTT. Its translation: CASSIDQGTGELFF. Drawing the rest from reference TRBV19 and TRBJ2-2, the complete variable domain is DGGITQSPKYLFRKEGQNVTLSCEQNLNHDAMYWYRQDPGQGLRLIYYSQIVNDFQKGDIAEGYSVSREKKESFPLTVTSAQKNPTAFYLCASSIDQGTGELFFGEGSRLTVL.

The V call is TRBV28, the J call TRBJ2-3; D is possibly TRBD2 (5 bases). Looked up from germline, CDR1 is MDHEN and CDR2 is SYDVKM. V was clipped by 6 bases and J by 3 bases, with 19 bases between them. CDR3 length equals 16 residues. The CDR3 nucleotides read TGTGCCAGCAGCCGTTCGGACTCCCCGGAAACAGATACGCAGTATTTT. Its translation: CASSRSDSPETDTQYF.